This passage covers 17 T cell receptor beta chains from one sample sequenced in a study of siplizumab effects on memory and regulatory T cells. TCRdb's copy holds only in-frame clones and misses some; the assay was immunoSEQ multiplex PCR. Of about 98,000 clones listed, roughly nine tenths were seen once; the top ten hold more than 0.95%. The material sequenced was CD4+ T cells sorted from blood. Receptors originate from a human donor in good health.

The gene calls are TRBV11-2 and TRBJ2-1; 7 bases match TRBD2. V shed 2 bases, J shed 6 bases, and the junction held 4 bases outside the gene matches. The CDR3 runs 14 residues. The V gene's germline CDR1 is SGHAT and CDR2 FQNNGV. Here the CDR3 reads CASSLNPSGNEQFF. DNA for the CDR3: TGTGCCAGCAGCTTAAATCCTAGCGGCAATGAGCAGTTCTTC.

This clone was found once. V usage is TRBV15 and J usage is TRBJ1-1; D is unclear. The length of the CDR3 is 16 residues. Germline V gene sequence: CDR1 LNHNV, CDR2 YYDKDF (reference sequence). Trimming took 0 bases from V and 0 from J, leaving 11 bases between them. CDR3 residues: CATSRDRPAMNTEAFF. CDR3 coding DNA: TGTGCCACCAGCAGAGATAGGCCTGCGATGAACACTGAAGCTTTCTTT.

V is TRBV5-1 and J is TRBJ2-1; weak D call: TRBD2 (6 bases). Germline V CDR1 and CDR2: SGHRS, YFSETQ. The CDR3 has 16 residues. V lost 0 bases, J lost 2 bases, and 12 bases lay in between. Written as DNA, the CDR3 is TGCGCCAGCAGCTTGGTGTTGTCGGGGGCCTACAATGAGCAGTTCTTC. Translating gives CASSLVLSGAYNEQFF.

The chain employs TRBV28 and TRBJ2-1; D gene ambiguous. Trimming took 8 bases from V and 4 from J, leaving 12 bases between them. The germline V gene encodes CDR1 MDHEN and CDR2 SYDVKM. The CDR3 has 13 residues. Here the CDR3 DNA reads TGTGCCAGCGGGCGGAAACCTTACAATGAGCAGTTCTTC. Protein sequence: CASGRKPYNEQFF. The complete variable domain, with remaining parts taken from reference TRBV28 and TRBJ2-1, reads DVKVTQSSRYLVKRTGEKVFLECVQDMDHENMFWYRQDPGLGLRLIYFSYDVKMKEKGDIPEGYSVSREKKERFSLILESASTNQTSMYLCASGRKPYNEQFFGPGTRLTVL.

The chain joins TRBV7-8 to TRBJ2-1, with D perhaps assigned TRBD1 or TRBD2 (5 bases each). The V end lost 3 bases, the J end lost 1 base, and 13 bases lay between the germline ends. Germline CDR1 and CDR2: SGHVS and FQNEAQ. This CDR3 contains 16 residues. CDR3 DNA sequence: TGTGCCAGCAGCTTGAACCGGGACCAGTCCTACAATGAGCAGTTCTTC. Translation gives CASSLNRDQSYNEQFF.

V gene TRBV6-5 combines with J gene TRBJ1-2; D unclear. Germline assignment: CDR1 MNHEY and CDR2 SVGAGI. Between the trimmed V and J ends, which lost 2 bases and 5 bases, there was a span of 6 bases. The CDR3 covers 12 residues. The CDR3, as DNA: TGTGCCAGCAGTTACGGCGGATATGGCTACACCTTC. This sequence encodes CASSYGGYGYTF.

CDR3 DNA sequence: TGTGCCAGCAGCTTATCCCTCAGGATTGGGGCCAATGAGCAGTTCTTC. Translating gives CASSLSLRIGANEQFF. The rearrangement uses TRBV11-2 and TRBJ2-1, with D possibly matching TRBD1 (5 bases). The CDR3 is 16 amino acids. Germline lookup yields CDR1 SGHAT and CDR2 FQNNGV. The V gene lost 2 bases and the J gene lost 6 bases, with 17 bases spanning the gap. Filled out from reference TRBV11-2 and TRBJ2-1, the complete variable domain reads EAGVAQSPRYKIIEKRQSVAFWCNPISGHATLYWYQQILGQGPKLLIQFQNNGVVDDSQLPKDRFSAERLKGVDSTLKIQPAKLEDSAVYLCASSLSLRIGANEQFFGPGTRLTVL.

This chain uses TRBV28 with TRBJ2-3; 12 bases are shared with TRBD1. The CDR3 consists of 16 residues. Unmatched junction bases numbered 9, after V lost 7 bases and J lost 4 bases. CDR1 is MDHEN and CDR2 is SYDVKM in the germline V gene. The chain's CDR3 is CASTSVGTGGSDTQYF. CDR3 nucleotide sequence: TGTGCCAGCACATCCGTCGGGACAGGGGGCTCAGATACGCAGTATTTT.

The chain has TRBV18 and TRBJ1-1; 10 bases map to TRBD1. The trim removed 2 bases at V and 0 bases at J, leaving 6 bases unmatched. CDR1 is KGHSH, CDR2 LQKENI, per germline. CDR3 length: 17 amino acids. The CDR3: CASSPLGTGALNTEAFF. The CDR3 bases are TGTGCCAGCTCACCATTAGGGACAGGGGCCTTGAACACTGAAGCTTTCTTT.

The chain combines TRBV7-6 with TRBJ2-3; D is uncertain. Trimming cost V 4 bases and J 3 bases, with 17 bases left between them. CDR1 is SGHVS, CDR2 FNYEAQ, per germline. This CDR3 region has 16 residues. This chain's CDR3 is CASSSRKNPKTDTQYF. CDR3 in DNA: TGTGCCAGCAGCTCCCGAAAAAATCCTAAGACAGATACGCAGTATTTT. Together with reference TRBV7-6 and TRBJ2-3, the CDR3 gives the full variable domain: GAGVSQSPRYKVTKRGQDVALRCDPISGHVSLYWYRQALGQGPEFLTYFNYEAQQDKSGLPNDRFSAERPEGSISTLTIQRTEQRDSAMYRCASSSRKNPKTDTQYFGPGTRLTVL.

The gene calls are TRBV25-1 and TRBJ2-1, with D hard to call. V lost 3 bases, J lost 9 bases, and 12 bases lay in between. The CDR3 is made up of 13 amino acids. The germline gives CDR1 MGHDK, CDR2 SYGVNS. The CDR3 protein is CASSEFGGSEQFF. CDR3 nucleotide sequence: TGTGCCAGCAGTGAGTTTGGTGGGTCTGAGCAGTTCTTC.

This clone was observed once. The CDR3 reads CASSSRTRPSLETQYF. The CDR3 DNA sequence: TGTGCCAGCAGTTCCCGGACGCGCCCGAGTTTGGAGACCCAGTACTTC. The chain uses TRBV6-5 and TRBJ2-5; unclear D gene. The CDR3 covers 16 residues. Germline V gene data show CDR1 as MNHEY and CDR2 as SVGAGI. V was cut by 4 bases and J by 5 bases, with 20 bases left in between.

The sample holds one count of this clone. V is TRBV5-1 and J is TRBJ2-3, with a tentative D call TRBD2 (7 bases). Trimming stripped 2 bases from V and 3 bases from J, with 13 bases between. Germline lookup yields CDR1 SGHRS and CDR2 YFSETQ. This CDR3 region has 15 residues. The CDR3: CASSFRGAHTDTQYF. CDR3 bases: TGCGCCAGCAGCTTTCGGGGGGCCCATACAGATACGCAGTATTTT. The whole variable domain, filled in from reference TRBV5-1 and TRBJ2-3, reads KAGVTQTPRYLIKTRGQQVTLSCSPISGHRSVSWYQQTPGQGLQFLFEYFSETQRNKGNFPGRFSGRQFSNSRSEMNVSTLELGDSALYLCASSFRGAHTDTQYFGPGTRLTVL.

The V and J genes are TRBV7-9 and TRBJ2-7; 7 positions agree with TRBD1. Per germline, CDR1 SEHNR and CDR2 FQNEAQ (reference sequence). The CDR3 runs 15 residues. Trimming took 4 bases from V and 4 from J; bases not matched to a gene: 10. CDR3 DNA sequence: TGTGCCAGCAGCTCTACGAGGGGGCGGAATTACGAGCAGTACTTC. It translates to CASSSTRGRNYEQYF.

This chain uses TRBV5-8 with TRBJ2-1, with D unresolved. CDR1 and CDR2 (germline): SGHTS, YDEGEE. The V end was cut by 1 base, the J end by 7 bases, with 27 bases between. The CDR3 is 19 amino acids. Written as DNA, the CDR3 is TGTGCCAGCAGCTTGTTCTACTTCGAGATGGGATTCCCCTTGAATGAGCAGTTCTTC. As protein: CASSLFYFEMGFPLNEQFF.

The chain carries TRBV10-3 and TRBJ1-1; D is uncertain. Germline V lookup: CDR1 ENHRY, CDR2 SYGVKD. V lost 10 bases to trimming and J lost 5 bases, with 20 bases between them. The CDR3 runs 14 residues. The DNA for the CDR3 is TGTGCCACCCATGGTCCGGGAGGATCGACTGAAGCTTTCTTT. The encoded protein is CATHGPGGSTEAFF.

The chain has TRBV12-1 and TRBJ2-3; no check of the table's D call, TRBD2, against the DNA was made. TRBV12-1 is given as a pseudogene. The CDR3 sequence is 14 residues long. As DNA, the CDR3 is TGTGCCAGCAGCTTTTTCCCCCCCGGTGATACGCAGTATTTT. This translates into CASSFFPPGDTQYF.